These T cell receptor beta chains were read from a single sample in a study of blood T cell repertoires in COVID-19. TCRdb keeps only in-frame clones here, not all; method: immunoSEQ multiplex PCR. The repertoire holds approximately 230,000 clones, with about four fifths as singletons. Specimen: peripheral blood. All receptors derive from an elderly man with acute or convalescent COVID-19. CDR3s include the opening cysteine and the closing phenylalanine or tryptophan. A D gene is named only where the DNA matches it firmly. A clone size is listed for some rows: how often the clone was seen (once, few, many), or a class if it is expanded.

>.|TRBJ2-1|TRBV9|.
TGTGCCAGCAGCGTAGCGGCAGGGGTATACAATGAGCAGTTCTTC
CASSVAAGVYNEQFF
>.|TRBJ2-5|TRBV4-1|TRBD1
TGCGCCAGCAGCCAAGCCGGGACAGACATTGAGACCCAGTACTTC
CASSQAGTDIETQYF
>.|TRBJ2-7|TRBV6-5|TRBD2
TGTGCCAGCAAACGGGACGCGGGAGAAATCTACGAGCAGTACTTC
CASKRDAGEIYEQYF
>.|TRBJ2-2|TRBV29-1|.
TGCAGCGTTGGAGGAGACACCGGGGAGCTGTTTTTT
CSVGGDTGELFF
>.|TRBJ1-1|TRBV6-5|.
TGTGCCAGCAGTTCCTATCATAAGAACACTGAAGCTTTCTTT
CASSSYHKNTEAFF
>.|TRBJ1-1|TRBV6-5|TRBD1
TGTGCCAGCGAGGGACAGGGAGATGAAGCTTTCTTT
CASEGQGDEAFF
>.|TRBJ1-1|TRBV6-5|.
TGTGCCAGCAGTTACGCCAGGGTCGGAACTGAAGCTTTCTTT
CASSYARVGTEAFF
>.|TRBJ2-3|TRBV4-2|TRBD2
TGTGCCAGCAGCCAAGACCCAACTAGCGGGAGTTTGAATACGCAGTATTTT
CASSQDPTSGSLNTQYF
>.|TRBJ2-1|TRBV9|TRBD2
TGTGCCAGCAGCGTAGATGCGGGAGCCAATGAGCAGTTCTTC
CASSVDAGANEQFF
>.|TRBJ1-6|TRBV28|TRBD1
TGTGCCAGCAGTTTATTGGGACAGGGGTCACCCCTCCACTTT
CASSLLGQGSPLHF
>.|TRBJ2-1|TRBV18|TRBD2
TGTGCCAGCTCACAAATGTTGGGGTCTAGCGGGGGGCGATCCAGCTCCTACAATGAGCAGTTCTTC
CASSQMLGSSGGRSSSYNEQFF
>.|TRBJ2-5|TRBV7-7|TRBD1
TGTGCTAGCAGCGACCGGGACAGGACCCAAGAGACCCAGTACTTC
CASSDRDRTQETQYF
>.|TRBJ2-7|TRBV11-2|TRBD1
TGTGCCAGCAGCTTAGGGACAGGGCCATACGAGCAGTACTTC
CASSLGTGPYEQYF
>.|TRBJ2-2|TRBV6-5|.
TGTGCCAGCAGCAACAGTTTACGCGGGGCCGGGGAGCTGTTTTTT
CASSNSLRGAGELFF
>.|TRBJ2-5|TRBV7-3|TRBD1
TGTGCCAGCAGCTTAATAGCAGGGGGTAGGGAGACCCAGTACTTC
CASSLIAGGRETQYF
>once|TRBJ2-1|TRBV11-2|TRBD2
TGTGCCAGCAGCGAGGGACTAGCGGGAGGGGGTTCGCGGTTCTTC
CASSEGLAGGGSRFF
>.|TRBJ2-7|TRBV18|TRBD2
TGTGCCAGCTCCCAGCGGGAGGACTCCTACGAGCAGTACTTC
CASSQREDSYEQYF
>.|TRBJ2-7|TRBV6-1|.
TGTGCCAGCAGTGAAGTAAGGGGGATCGTGATTTACGAGCAGTACTTC
CASSEVRGIVIYEQYF
>.|TRBJ1-3|TRBV3-1/TRBV3-2|TRBD1
TGTGCCAGCAGCCTGGGGGGACAGGTGATTTCTGGAAACACCATATATTTT
CASSLGGQVISGNTIYF
>.|TRBJ2-6|TRBV3-1/TRBV3-2|TRBD1
TGTGCCAGCAGCCACAGGGGGTCTGGGGCCAACGTCCTGACTTTC
CASSHRGSGANVLTF
>.|TRBJ1-2|TRBV30|.
TGTGCCTGGAGTGTAGGGCGGGGCCCCTATGGCTACACCTTC
CAWSVGRGPYGYTF
>.|TRBJ2-2|TRBV2|.
TGTGCCAGCAGTTCGACAGCCGGGGAGCTGTTTTTT
CASSSTAGELFF
>.|TRBJ2-1|TRBV2|TRBD2
TGTGCCAGCAGTGAGGGACTAGCTCCCAATGAGCAGTTCTTC
CASSEGLAPNEQFF
>.|TRBJ2-1|TRBV5-4|TRBD2
TGTGCCAGCAGCGGGGGAGGGAGCTCCTACAATGAGCAGTTCTTC
CASSGGGSSYNEQFF
>once|TRBJ2-7|TRBV29-1|.
TGCAGCGCCCGCCGAGGGCTAGTGACTGAGCAGTACTTC
CSARRGLVTEQYF
>.|TRBJ2-5|TRBV4-2|.
TGTGCCAGCAGCCAAGATGGGGCGACGGAGACCCAGTACTTC
CASSQDGATETQYF
>.|TRBJ2-2|TRBV7-7|.
TGTGCTAGCAGCTTAAGCGTTCAGGGGACGAGCACCGGGGAGCTGTTTTTT
CASSLSVQGTSTGELFF
>.|TRBJ1-2|TRBV5-4|.
TGTGCCAGCAGCTTGCAAGGCGGGCGCGGCTACACCTTC
CASSLQGGRGYTF
>.|TRBJ1-5|TRBV6-5|.
TGTGCCAGCAGAGTCGAGTTCGATCAGCCCCAGCATTTT
CASRVEFDQPQHF
>.|TRBJ2-7|TRBV29-1|.
TGCAGCGTTGAAGGCAGAGGCCCATCGCCCTACGAGCAGTACTTC
CSVEGRGPSPYEQYF
>.|TRBJ2-1|TRBV5-1|.
TGCGCCAGCAGCGCCGACTTGTTCAATGAGCAGTTCTTC
CASSADLFNEQFF
>.|TRBJ1-2|TRBV5-4|.
TGTGCCAGCAGCCACCGGACAGTACGGGAAGGAGGCTACACCTTC
CASSHRTVREGGYTF
>.|TRBJ1-6|TRBV11-2|.
TGTGCCAGCAGCCGGGGAGGGGTGTATAATTCACCCCTCCACTTT
CASSRGGVYNSPLHF
>.|TRBJ2-5|TRBV5-1|TRBD2
TGCGCCAGCAGCGTACTACCGACTAGCGGAGGGGAGACCCAGTACTTC
CASSVLPTSGGETQYF
>once|TRBJ2-5|TRBV5-1|.
TGCGCCAGCAGCCGGGAAAACCAAGAGACCCAGTACTTC
CASSRENQETQYF
>once|TRBJ1-4|TRBV7-2|TRBD1
TGTGCCAGCAGCTTGGGACAGCCTGAAAAACTGTTTTTT
CASSLGQPEKLFF
>once|TRBJ2-7|TRBV5-1|TRBD1
TGCGCCAGCAGCTTGGCAACCGGGACAGCCAGCTCCTACGAGCAGTACTTC
CASSLATGTASSYEQYF
>.|TRBJ1-5|TRBV23-1|TRBD1
TGCGCCAGCAGTCAATCTACGGACAGGCGAGAGGGTCAGCCCCAGCATTTT
CASSQSTDRREGQPQHF
>few|TRBJ1-3|TRBV3-1/TRBV3-2|.
TGTGCCAGCAGCCCCCGGGGGTCTGGAAACACCATATATTTT
CASSPRGSGNTIYF
>.|TRBJ2-4|TRBV5-1|TRBD1
TGCGCCAGCAGCGCGGACAGGGCAAGGAACATTCAGTACTTC
CASSADRARNIQYF
>.|TRBJ2-5|TRBV19|TRBD2
TGTGCCAGTACCGGACTAGCGGGAGGGGAAGAGACCCAGTACTTC
CASTGLAGGEETQYF
>.|TRBJ1-3|TRBV19|TRBD1
TGTGCCAGTAGTACCCGGACAGGGGCTGGAAACACCATATATTTT
CASSTRTGAGNTIYF
>.|TRBJ1-1|TRBV28|.
TGTGCCAGCAGTTACCTATATCGCCGGCAGGGGAACACTGAAGCTTTCTTT
CASSYLYRRQGNTEAFF
>once|TRBJ2-2|TRBV5-8|.
TGTGCCAGCAGCTTGGTCGGGGCGAACACCGGGGAGCTGTTTTTT
CASSLVGANTGELFF
>few|TRBJ1-5|TRBV18|.
TGTGCCAGCTCACCAACGCAGGGAAATCAGCCCCAGCATTTT
CASSPTQGNQPQHF
>.|TRBJ2-2|TRBV21-1|.
TGTGCCAGCAGCAAAGGCGCGGGACAGGGGCACACCGGGGAGCTGTTTTTT
CASSKGAGQGHTGELFF
>.|TRBJ1-1|TRBV5-8|.
TGTGCCAGCAGCTTGGGTCAAATGAACACTGAAGCTTTCTTT
CASSLGQMNTEAFF
>.|TRBJ2-7|TRBV30|TRBD1
TGTGCCTGGGAAGGGACAGGGACTCTGGAGCAGTACTTC
CAWEGTGTLEQYF
>.|TRBJ2-5|TRBV2|TRBD2
TGTGCCAGCAGCAGCCTTGAGCGGGGGACCCAGTACTTC
CASSSLERGTQYF
>.|TRBJ2-1|TRBV27|.
TGTGCCAGCAGCCTTTCAGGGGCGCCCTACAATGAGCAGTTCTTC
CASSLSGAPYNEQFF
>once|TRBJ1-6|TRBV4-1|TRBD1
TGCGCCAGCAGCCAACTCGACAGGGGCTATAATTCACCCCTCCACTTT
CASSQLDRGYNSPLHF
>.|TRBJ1-4|TRBV28|.
TGTGCCAGCAGTCCCCATACAGGGAAGGATGAAAAACTGTTTTTT
CASSPHTGKDEKLFF
>.|TRBJ2-7|TRBV6-5|TRBD2
TGTGCCAGCAAAGAACGGGGGGGCGGGTACGAGCAGTACTTC
CASKERGGGYEQYF
>.|TRBJ2-7|TRBV30|.
TGTGCCTGGAGAGTAGCGTACGAGCAGTACTTC
CAWRVAYEQYF
>.|TRBJ2-5|TRBV7-9|TRBD2
TGTGCCAGCAGCTTTAGCGGGGGACCACAAGAGACCCAGTACTTC
CASSFSGGPQETQYF
>.|TRBJ2-5|TRBV7-9|.
TGTGCCAGCAGCCCCGCCCCGGGGGGCGTTTTAGAGACCCAGTACTTC
CASSPAPGGVLETQYF
>.|TRBJ1-1|TRBV28|.
TGTGCCAGCAGTTTATGGGAGGGGATCAAGGGCACTGAAGCTTTCTTT
CASSLWEGIKGTEAFF
>.|TRBJ2-7|TRBV18|.
TGTGCCAGCTCCCTGGACTCGCAATCCTACGAGCAGTACTTC
CASSLDSQSYEQYF
>few|TRBJ1-4|TRBV11-1|.
TGTGCCAGCAGCGTGCAGGGCGGCGAAGAAAAACTGTTTTTT
CASSVQGGEEKLFF
>.|TRBJ2-1|TRBV5-4|.
TGTGCCAGCAGCTTCACACAGGGTGTAACCTACAATGAGCAGTTCTTC
CASSFTQGVTYNEQFF